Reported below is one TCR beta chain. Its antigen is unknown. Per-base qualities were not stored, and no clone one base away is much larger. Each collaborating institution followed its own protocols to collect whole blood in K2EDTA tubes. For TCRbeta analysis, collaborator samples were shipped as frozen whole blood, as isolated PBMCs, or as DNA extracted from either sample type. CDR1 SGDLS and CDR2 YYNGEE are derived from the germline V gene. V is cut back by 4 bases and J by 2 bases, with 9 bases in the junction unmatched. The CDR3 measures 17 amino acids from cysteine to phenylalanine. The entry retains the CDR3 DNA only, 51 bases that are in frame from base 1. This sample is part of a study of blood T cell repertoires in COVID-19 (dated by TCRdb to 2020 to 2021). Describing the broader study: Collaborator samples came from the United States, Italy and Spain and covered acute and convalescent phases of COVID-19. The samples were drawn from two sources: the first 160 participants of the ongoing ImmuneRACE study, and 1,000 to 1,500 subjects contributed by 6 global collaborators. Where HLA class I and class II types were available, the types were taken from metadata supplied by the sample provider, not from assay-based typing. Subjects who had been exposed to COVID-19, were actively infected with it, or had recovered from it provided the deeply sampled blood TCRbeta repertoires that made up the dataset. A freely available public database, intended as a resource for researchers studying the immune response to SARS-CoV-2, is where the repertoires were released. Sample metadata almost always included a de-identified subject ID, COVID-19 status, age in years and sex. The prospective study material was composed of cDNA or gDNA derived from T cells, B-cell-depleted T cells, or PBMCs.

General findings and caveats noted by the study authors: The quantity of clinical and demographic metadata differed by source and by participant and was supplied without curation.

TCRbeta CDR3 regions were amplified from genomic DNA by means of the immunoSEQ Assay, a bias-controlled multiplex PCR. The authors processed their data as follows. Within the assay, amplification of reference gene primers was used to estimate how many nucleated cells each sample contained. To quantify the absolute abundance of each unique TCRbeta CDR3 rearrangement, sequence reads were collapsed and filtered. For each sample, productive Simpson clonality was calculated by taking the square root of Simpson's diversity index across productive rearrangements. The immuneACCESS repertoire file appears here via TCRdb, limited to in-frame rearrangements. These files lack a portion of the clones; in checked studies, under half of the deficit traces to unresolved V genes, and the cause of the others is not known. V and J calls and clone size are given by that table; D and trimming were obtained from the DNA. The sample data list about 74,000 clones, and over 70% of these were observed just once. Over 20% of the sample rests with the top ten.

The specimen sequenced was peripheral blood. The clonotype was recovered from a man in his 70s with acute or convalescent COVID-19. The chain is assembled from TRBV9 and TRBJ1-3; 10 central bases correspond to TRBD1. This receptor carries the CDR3 CASSLTSGTGAGNTIYF. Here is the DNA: TGTGCCAGCAGCCTCACTTCCGGGACAGGGGCTGGAAACACCATATATTTT. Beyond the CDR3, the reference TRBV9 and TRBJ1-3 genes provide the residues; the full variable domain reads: DSGVTQTPKHLITATGQRVTLRCSPRSGDLSVYWYQQSLDQGLQFLIQYYNGEERAKGNILERFSAQQFPDLHSELNLSSLELGDSALYFCASSLTSGTGAGNTIYFGEGSWLTVV.